Presented here are 28 T cell receptor beta chains from one specimen sequenced in a study of blood T cell repertoires in COVID-19. Profiling relied on immunoSEQ multiplex PCR, and the TCRdb table lists in-frame clones only, not all of them. The sample shows some 180,000 clones, about 70% of them seen only once. Source material: peripheral blood. Receptors were obtained from a woman in her forties or fifties with active or convalescent COVID-19.

The gene calls are TRBV9 and TRBJ1-2; no firm D call. CDR1 and CDR2 (germline): SGDLS, YYNGEE. V lost 0 bases, J lost 6 bases, and 12 bases lay in between. This CDR3 comprises 14 residues. The CDR3 here is CASSVDFLNNGYTF. The CDR3 bases are TGTGCCAGCAGCGTAGACTTTTTAAATAATGGCTACACCTTC. The variable domain in full, with the rest retrieved from reference TRBV9 and TRBJ1-2, is DSGVTQTPKHLITATGQRVTLRCSPRSGDLSVYWYQQSLDQGLQFLIQYYNGEERAKGNILERFSAQQFPDLHSELNLSSLELGDSALYFCASSVDFLNNGYTFGSGTRLTVV.

V usage is TRBV18 and J usage is TRBJ2-3; D gene ambiguous. The CDR3 consists of 15 residues. CDR1 and CDR2 (germline): KGHSH, LQKENI. V shed 6 bases and J shed 2 bases, with 15 bases lying between them. The CDR3 DNA is TGTGCCAGCTCCCCGGGTGGTCGAACCACAGATACGCAGTATTTT. Protein: CASSPGGRTTDTQYF.

Points on this clone: Other DNA sequences in the sample encode the same CDR3. The rearrangement uses TRBV27 and TRBJ1-2; D gene ambiguous. Trimming took 7 bases from V and 3 from J, leaving 6 bases between them. Germline-derived CDR1 and CDR2 are MNHEY and SMNVEV (reference sequence). This CDR3 contains 11 residues. CDR3 loop: CASKGDYGYTF. The CDR3 DNA follows: TGTGCCAGCAAGGGAGACTATGGCTACACCTTC.

The V gene is TRBV12-3 or TRBV12-4, the J gene TRBJ2-3; D ambiguous. The CDR3 covers 12 residues. V gave up 4 bases and J gave up 7 bases, with 9 bases separating them. CDR3: CASSSESNTQYF. The DNA of the CDR3 is TGTGCCAGCAGTTCGGAGTCGAATACGCAGTATTTT.

The rearrangement joins TRBV6-4 to TRBJ2-2; 7 nucleotides align to TRBD1. The length of the CDR3 is 16 residues. Germline CDR1 and CDR2: MRHNA and SNTAGT. After removal of 5 bases from V and 0 bases from J, the junction contained 6 bases not matched to a gene. The CDR3 sequence: CASSMQGETNTGELFF. DNA for the CDR3: TGTGCCAGCAGTATGCAGGGGGAAACGAACACCGGGGAGCTGTTTTTT.

The chain uses TRBV7-2 and TRBJ2-5; the D gene is possibly TRBD2 (7 bases). V was trimmed by 3 bases and J by 1 base, leaving 12 bases between them. Germline CDR1 is SGHTA and CDR2 is FQGNSA. This CDR3 contains 15 residues. This chain's CDR3 is CASSLLAGAQETQYF. As DNA, the CDR3 is TGTGCCAGCAGCTTGCTGGCGGGGGCCCAAGAGACCCAGTACTTC.

The chain links TRBV15 to TRBJ2-2, with 10 bases identical to TRBD1. V gave up 8 bases and J gave up 3 bases; unmatched junction bases: 9. Germline V gene data show CDR1 as LNHNV and CDR2 as YYDKDF (reference sequence). The CDR3 is 16 residues long. CDR3 region: CATRRRQGADTGELFF. The DNA for the CDR3 is TGTGCCACCCGTAGGCGACAGGGGGCGGACACCGGGGAGCTGTTTTTT.

V usage is TRBV9 and J usage is TRBJ2-1, with TRBD1 identical over 8 bases. The CDR3 covers 14 residues. With V trimmed by 0 bases and J by 5 bases, 1 base remained unmatched. Germline CDR1 and CDR2: SGDLS and YYNGEE. The CDR3 sequence: CASSVGDRNNEQFF. CDR3 DNA sequence: TGTGCCAGCAGCGTAGGGGACAGGAACAATGAGCAGTTCTTC.

The V gene is TRBV6-1, the J gene TRBJ1-3; D is ambiguous. Germline-derived CDR1 and CDR2 are MNHNS and SASEGT. Trimming removed 6 bases at V and 4 bases at J, with 10 bases between. The CDR3 is made up of 13 amino acids. DNA of the CDR3: TGTGCCAGCAGCCTCGGGTACGGAAACACCATATATTTT. Amino acids: CASSLGYGNTIYF.

This clone has only a few counts. V is TRBV7-9 and J is TRBJ1-2; D is unresolved. The V end was cut by 0 bases, the J end by 3 bases, with 8 bases between. This CDR3 is 14 amino acids long. Germline loops: CDR1 SEHNR, CDR2 FQNEAQ (reference sequence). The CDR3 region is CASSLAPADYGYTF. DNA of the CDR3: TGTGCCAGCAGCTTAGCCCCGGCGGACTATGGCTACACCTTC.

The V gene is TRBV7-9, the J gene TRBJ2-1, with 14 bases lining up with TRBD2. Germline lookup yields CDR1 SEHNR and CDR2 FQNEAQ (reference sequence). The CDR3 runs 15 residues. J lost 8 bases, V lost 5 bases, and 5 bases had no gene match. CDR3 loop: CASSPGTSGSDEQFF. CDR3 sequence (DNA): TGTGCCAGCAGCCCCGGGACTAGCGGGAGTGATGAGCAGTTCTTC.

Written as DNA, the CDR3 is TGTGCCAGCAGCTTGTCCCTTAGCACAGATACGCAGTATTTT. Protein: CASSLSLSTDTQYF. The genes are TRBV11-2 and TRBJ2-3; D ambiguous. V lost 3 bases, J lost 0 bases, and 7 bases lay in between. The CDR3 consists of 14 residues. Per germline, CDR1 SGHAT and CDR2 FQNNGV. The complete variable domain, with remaining parts taken from reference TRBV11-2 and TRBJ2-3, reads EAGVAQSPRYKIIEKRQSVAFWCNPISGHATLYWYQQILGQGPKLLIQFQNNGVVDDSQLPKDRFSAERLKGVDSTLKIQPAKLEDSAVYLCASSLSLSTDTQYFGPGTRLTVL.

The chain uses TRBV9 and TRBJ2-1; TRBD1 agrees at 8 bases. This CDR3 has 15 residues. CDR1 and CDR2 (germline): SGDLS, YYNGEE. Trimming at V came to 0 bases and at J to 5 bases, leaving 4 bases not matched to a gene. CDR3: CASSVAGQGNNEQFF. CDR3 nucleotides: TGTGCCAGCAGCGTAGCTGGACAGGGCAACAATGAGCAGTTCTTC. Full variable domain (outside the CDR3, taken from reference TRBV9 and TRBJ2-1): DSGVTQTPKHLITATGQRVTLRCSPRSGDLSVYWYQQSLDQGLQFLIQYYNGEERAKGNILERFSAQQFPDLHSELNLSSLELGDSALYFCASSVAGQGNNEQFFGPGTRLTVL.

The chain is built from TRBV6-5 and TRBJ2-1; 7 nucleotides align to TRBD1. This CDR3 region has 14 residues. CDR1 MNHEY and CDR2 SVGAGI come from the germline V gene. With 10 bases clipped from V and 0 bases from J, the junction kept 6 bases outside the gene matches. CDR3 in amino acids: CATYRQGSYNEQFF. The CDR3 DNA sequence: TGTGCCACCTACCGACAGGGCTCCTACAATGAGCAGTTCTTC.

The V and J genes are TRBV7-2 and TRBJ1-5; 7 positions agree with TRBD1. This CDR3 has 15 residues. Germline loops: CDR1 SGHTA, CDR2 FQGNSA. V shed 5 bases and J 3 bases; nucleotides not matched to a gene: 7. CDR3: CASSPQGEANQPQHF. The CDR3 region has the DNA TGTGCCAGCAGCCCTCAGGGGGAGGCCAATCAGCCCCAGCATTTT.

The J gene is TRBJ2-3, the V gene TRBV7-2; D call uncertain. Germline CDR1 reads SGHTA; CDR2 reads FQGNSA. V gave up 5 bases and J gave up 2 bases, with 5 bases separating them. The CDR3 has 12 amino acids. As DNA, the CDR3 is TGTGCCAGCAGCCCCCACACAGATACGCAGTATTTT. Translating gives CASSPHTDTQYF.

The genes are TRBV27 and TRBJ1-2, with a tentative D call TRBD1 (6 bases). Per germline, CDR1 MNHEY and CDR2 SMNVEV (reference sequence). The CDR3 runs 15 residues. The V end was cut by 7 bases, the J end by 1 base, with 16 bases between. CDR3 in DNA: TGTGCCAGCAAGTTACAGGGCGGGGGTAACTATGGCTACACCTTC. Its protein is CASKLQGGGNYGYTF.

The chain uses TRBV18 and TRBJ2-2, with a possible D match to TRBD1 (6 bases). V was shortened by 4 bases and J by 6 bases, with 15 bases between the two germline ends. Germline V gene sequence: CDR1 KGHSH, CDR2 LQKENI. The CDR3 is made up of 15 amino acids. The CDR3 nucleotides read TGTGCCAGCTCACGGCTAAGGGACACAGCCGGGGAGCTGTTTTTT. It translates to CASSRLRDTAGELFF.

V and J are TRBV12-3 or TRBV12-4 and TRBJ1-6; D possibly corresponds to TRBD1 (5 bases). Trimming removed 0 bases from V and 10 bases from J, with 7 bases in between. The length of the CDR3 is 13 residues. CDR3 sequence: CASSLAGGSPLHF. CDR3 DNA sequence: TGTGCCAGCAGTTTAGCCGGGGGATCACCCCTCCACTTT.

This sequence joins TRBV7-9 and TRBJ2-2; 8 bases agree with TRBD1. Unmatched junction bases numbered 15, after V lost 5 bases and J lost 1 base. Germline V gives CDR1 SEHNR, CDR2 FQNEAQ (reference sequence). The CDR3 covers 19 residues. The CDR3 is CASSRTGITPGVNTGELFF. The CDR3 nucleotides are TGTGCCAGCAGCCGGACAGGGATCACGCCGGGCGTGAACACCGGGGAGCTGTTTTTT.

The chain uses TRBV19 and TRBJ2-1, with 8 bases matching TRBD2. Losses at the gene ends were 5 bases for V and 9 bases for J; bases not matched to a gene: 21. This CDR3 is 18 amino acids long. Germline V CDR1 and CDR2: LNHDA, SQIVND (reference sequence). DNA of the CDR3: TGTGCCAGTAGTCGCGGGACTAGGAAGGACCTTCGGACGGGTGAGCAGTTCTTC. It is translated as CASSRGTRKDLRTGEQFF.

This rearrangement joins TRBV13 to TRBJ1-2; D is unresolved. Germline V gene lookup returns CDR1 PRHDT and CDR2 FYEKMQ (reference sequence). With 1 base removed from V and 5 bases from J, the gap between germline ends came to 8 bases. The CDR3 totals 13 residues. The CDR3 reads CASSLDSGYGYTF. The CDR3 nucleotides are TGTGCCAGCAGCTTAGACTCCGGTTATGGCTACACCTTC.

The chain combines TRBV19 with TRBJ1-2, with D possibly being TRBD1 (6 bases). Germline CDR1 and CDR2: LNHDA and SQIVND (reference sequence). V was shortened by 5 bases and J by 7 bases, with 20 bases between the two germline ends. The CDR3 runs to 15 residues. The CDR3 coding sequence is TGTGCCAGTAGTGCGGACAGAACTATCCCTGGTGGCTACACCTTC. It translates to CASSADRTIPGGYTF. The variable domain in full, completed from reference TRBV19 and TRBJ1-2, reads DGGITQSPKYLFRKEGQNVTLSCEQNLNHDAMYWYRQDPGQGLRLIYYSQIVNDFQKGDIAEGYSVSREKKESFPLTVTSAQKNPTAFYLCASSADRTIPGGYTFGSGTRLTVV.

This clone showed up just once. This rearrangement joins TRBV19 to TRBJ1-2; a possible D gene is TRBD1 (6 bases). The length of the CDR3 is 12 residues. The V gene lost 10 bases and the J gene lost 5 bases, with 14 bases spanning the gap. Germline-derived CDR1 and CDR2 are LNHDA and SQIVND (reference sequence). As DNA, the CDR3 is TGTGCCACCCTTTCAGGGGTATATGGCTACACCTTC. Translating it yields CATLSGVYGYTF.

The V gene is TRBV25-1, the J gene TRBJ1-6; the D is unclear. CDR3 length: 13 amino acids. The V gene's germline CDR1 is MGHDK and CDR2 SYGVNS. V lost 4 bases and J 9 bases, leaving 10 bases between the germline ends. CDR3: CASSGHQSSPLHF. The CDR3 bases are TGTGCCAGCAGTGGACACCAGAGTTCACCCCTCCACTTT.

The rearrangement joins TRBV19 to TRBJ1-3; TRBD1 is a possible D gene (5 bases). The germline CDR1 and CDR2 sequences are LNHDA and SQIVND (reference sequence). V shed 5 bases and J shed 6 bases, with 23 bases lying between them. The CDR3 consists of 17 residues. As DNA, the CDR3 is TGTGCCAGTAGTCCTACGCGGGGACGGGGCACGGAAAACACCATATATTTT. The encoded protein is CASSPTRGRGTENTIYF.

The chain couples TRBV27 to TRBJ2-2; 8 nucleotides agree with TRBD2. CDR1 and CDR2 (germline): MNHEY, SMNVEV (reference sequence). The CDR3 length is 15 residues. With 6 bases clipped from V and 6 bases from J, the junction kept 9 bases outside the gene matches. CDR3 nucleotides: TGTGCCAGCAGGACCGGGGGGGGCTGGGCCGGGGAGCTGTTTTTT. It encodes CASRTGGGWAGELFF.

CDR3 protein: CASSFMNTEAFF. The CDR3 bases are TGTGCCAGCAGCTTTATGAACACTGAAGCTTTCTTT. The chain carries TRBV11-2 and TRBJ1-1; unclear D gene. CDR1 is SGHAT and CDR2 is FQNNGV in the germline V gene. The CDR3 consists of 12 residues. The germline V and J ends were trimmed by 3 bases and 0 bases, with 2 bases remaining between them.